The sequence of this T cell receptor (beta chain) was determined in a study of post-analysis software for immune sequencing data. Germline V gives CDR1 ENHRY, CDR2 SYGVKD. V was pared by 4 bases and J by 2 bases, with 12 bases between. This CDR3 is 14 amino acids long. This clonotype was recorded a few times. Antigen specificity is unknown. The TCR beta cDNA libraries contained unique molecular identifiers. TCRdb recomputed calls from the PCR reads with MiXCR, one row per CDR3 protein. The repertoire holds hundreds of thousands of distinct CDR3 sequences, with about 32% as singletons. Overall study findings and caveats: The five TRBV segments detected at higher frequency in patients than in controls included TRBV5-6, TRBV5-1 and TRBV20-1.

This TCR derives from a girl aged 5-17 years with multiple sclerosis. The V gene is TRBV10-3, the J gene TRBJ2-7, with unresolved D. The sequenced material came from blood. This CDR3 reads CAISAALETYEQYF. The CDR3 region has the DNA TGTGCCATCAGTGCGGCCTTGGAGACCTACGAGCAGTACTTC.